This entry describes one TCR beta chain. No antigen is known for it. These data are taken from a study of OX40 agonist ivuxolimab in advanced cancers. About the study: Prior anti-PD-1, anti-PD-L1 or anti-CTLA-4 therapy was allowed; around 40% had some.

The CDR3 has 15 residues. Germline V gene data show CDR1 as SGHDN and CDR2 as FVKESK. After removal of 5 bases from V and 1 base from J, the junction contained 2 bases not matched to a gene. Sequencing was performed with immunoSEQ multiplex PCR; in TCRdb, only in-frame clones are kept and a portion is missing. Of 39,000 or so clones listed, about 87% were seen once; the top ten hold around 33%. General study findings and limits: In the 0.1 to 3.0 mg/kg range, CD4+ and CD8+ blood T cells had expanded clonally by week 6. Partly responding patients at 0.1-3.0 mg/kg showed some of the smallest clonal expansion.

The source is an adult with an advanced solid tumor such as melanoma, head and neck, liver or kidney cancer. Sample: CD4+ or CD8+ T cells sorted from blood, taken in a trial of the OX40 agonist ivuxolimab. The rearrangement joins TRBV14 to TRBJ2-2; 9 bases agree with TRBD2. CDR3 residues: CASSGLARNTGELFF. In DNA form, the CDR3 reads TGTGCCAGCAGCGGACTAGCGCGGAACACCGGGGAGCTGTTTTTT.